The clone carrying this T cell receptor beta chain was seen repeatedly, ten times or more. The antigen is unknown. These data are taken from a study of T-cell reconstitution after alpha-beta-depleted transplantation in children. General study points: Day-60 TCRbeta diversity that was high in some patients was derived from surviving recipient T cells and thymic progenitors. When one year had passed after transplant, most T-cell counts and diversity came from newly produced T cells. Expanded graft clones numbering several hundred reportedly gave rise to alpha-beta T cells about two months after transplant.

Unique molecular identifiers tagged the TCRbeta library. Each CDR3 protein is one row after TCRdb ran MiXCR on the PCR reads. The profile shows around 440,000 distinct CDR3 sequences, 10% of them singletons. Germline V lookup: CDR1 MGHRA, CDR2 YSYEKL. The CDR3 consists of 13 residues. With 3 bases clipped from V and 7 bases from J, the junction kept 2 bases outside the gene matches. The rearrangement links TRBV4-1 to TRBJ2-1, with TRBD2 matching over 8 bases. The sample in question was PBMCs, obtained before TCRalphabeta/CD19-depleted stem cell transplant. The source is a child aged 2-9 years with inherited bone marrow failure, due to receive a stem cell transplant. CDR3 residues: CASSHPSGNEQFF. The CDR3 nucleotides read TGCGCCAGCAGCCACCCTAGCGGGAATGAGCAGTTCTTC.